Listed below are T cell receptor beta chains from one sample, sequenced in a study of early T cells in non-severe SARS-CoV-2 infection. MiXCR, applied by TCRdb to the 5' RACE reads, yields one record per CDR3 protein. The table includes around 57,000 distinct CDR3 sequences, under 15% detected once. Sequenced: whole blood. The source of these receptors is an adult who was a healthcare worker with PCR-confirmed SARS-CoV-2 infection or an uninfected control (not recorded which). Each CDR3 is given with its conserved first and last residue. Fields, in order: J gene, clone size, D gene, V gene, CDR3 DNA, CDR3 protein. D genes are given only for firm matches. Rows may omit the clone size; those that give it use once, few, many or a size class.

j_gene: TRBJ2-7; abundance: many; d_gene: .; v_gene: TRBV9; CDR3nt: TGTGCCAGCAGCGTAGGAGAGGGTTCTATGCAGTACTTC; CDR3aa: CASSVGEGSMQYF
j_gene: TRBJ2-7; abundance: .; d_gene: .; v_gene: TRBV30; CDR3nt: TGTGCCTGGACCACGGAACGCGAGCAGTACTTC; CDR3aa: CAWTTEREQYF
j_gene: TRBJ2-5; abundance: .; d_gene: .; v_gene: TRBV29-1; CDR3nt: TGCAGCGTTGAAGTGGTGGGAGAGACCCAGTACTTC; CDR3aa: CSVEVVGETQYF
j_gene: TRBJ2-7; abundance: many; d_gene: .; v_gene: TRBV29-1; CDR3nt: TGCAGCGTTACTGCACAGGCCTACGAGCAGTACTTC; CDR3aa: CSVTAQAYEQYF
j_gene: TRBJ2-2; abundance: .; d_gene: .; v_gene: TRBV19; CDR3nt: TGTGCCAGTAATCCTACCGGGGCCCGCACCGGGGAGCTGTTTTTT; CDR3aa: CASNPTGARTGELFF
j_gene: TRBJ1-1; abundance: few; d_gene: .; v_gene: TRBV12-3/TRBV12-4; CDR3nt: TGTGCCAGCAGTTTAAGGCCGAACACTGAAGCTTTCTTT; CDR3aa: CASSLRPNTEAFF
j_gene: TRBJ2-1; abundance: many; d_gene: .; v_gene: TRBV7-6; CDR3nt: TGTGCCAGCAGCTTGGGGGGATCGGACAATGAGCAGTTCTTC; CDR3aa: CASSLGGSDNEQFF
j_gene: TRBJ2-1; abundance: few; d_gene: .; v_gene: TRBV9; CDR3nt: TGTGCCAGCAGCGTTGCCGCGACAACCTACAATGAGCAGTTCTTC; CDR3aa: CASSVAATTYNEQFF
j_gene: TRBJ1-2; abundance: .; d_gene: .; v_gene: TRBV6-1; CDR3nt: TGTGCCAGCAGTGTCGCACCGAACTATGGCTACACCTTC; CDR3aa: CASSVAPNYGYTF
j_gene: TRBJ2-7; abundance: .; d_gene: .; v_gene: TRBV7-8; CDR3nt: TGTGCCAGCAGCTTATTCCTTGCCGAGCAGTACTTC; CDR3aa: CASSLFLAEQYF
j_gene: TRBJ2-5; abundance: many; d_gene: TRBD1; v_gene: TRBV11-2; CDR3nt: TGTGCCAGCAGCTTGGACAGGGGGCGAGAGACCCAGTACTTC; CDR3aa: CASSLDRGRETQYF
j_gene: TRBJ2-3; abundance: many; d_gene: .; v_gene: TRBV7-9; CDR3nt: TGTGCCAGCAGCTTGAGGCGCCGCGGCACAGATACGCAGTATTTT; CDR3aa: CASSLRRRGTDTQYF
j_gene: TRBJ1-2; abundance: few; d_gene: TRBD1; v_gene: TRBV3-1; CDR3nt: TGTGCCAGCAGCTCCTCCGGGACAGAAGACTCCTATGGCTACACCTTC; CDR3aa: CASSSSGTEDSYGYTF
j_gene: TRBJ2-5; abundance: .; d_gene: TRBD1; v_gene: TRBV9; CDR3nt: TGTGCCAGCAGCGTAGGTACAGGGGGACAAGAGACCCAGTACTTC; CDR3aa: CASSVGTGGQETQYF
j_gene: TRBJ2-1; abundance: many; d_gene: .; v_gene: TRBV7-2; CDR3nt: TGTGCCAGCAGCTTAGGGTACAGGACTGGCAATGAGCAGTTCTTC; CDR3aa: CASSLGYRTGNEQFF
j_gene: TRBJ2-5; abundance: .; d_gene: TRBD1; v_gene: TRBV18; CDR3nt: TGTGCCAGCTCACCACCACCAGGGGGGACCCAGTACTTC; CDR3aa: CASSPPPGGTQYF
j_gene: TRBJ2-5; abundance: .; d_gene: .; v_gene: TRBV29-1; CDR3nt: TGCAGCGCCGAGGACAGAACCTACCAAGAGACCCAGTACTTC; CDR3aa: CSAEDRTYQETQYF
j_gene: TRBJ2-7; abundance: .; d_gene: .; v_gene: TRBV3-1; CDR3nt: TGTGCCAGCAGCTACCGGACGGGCAGCGAGCAGTACTTC; CDR3aa: CASSYRTGSEQYF
j_gene: TRBJ2-3; abundance: few; d_gene: .; v_gene: TRBV6-6; CDR3nt: TGTGCCAGCAGTTACTCTTTGGATACGCAGTATTTT; CDR3aa: CASSYSLDTQYF
j_gene: TRBJ2-3; abundance: .; d_gene: .; v_gene: TRBV20-1; CDR3nt: TGCAGTGCTAGTGCGAAACGTGATACGCAGTATTTT; CDR3aa: CSASAKRDTQYF
j_gene: TRBJ2-7; abundance: many; d_gene: .; v_gene: TRBV12-3/TRBV12-4; CDR3nt: TGTGCCAGCAGTCAAGGGGGGTCCCTACACGAGCAGTACTTC; CDR3aa: CASSQGGSLHEQYF
j_gene: TRBJ2-5; abundance: .; d_gene: .; v_gene: TRBV7-7; CDR3nt: TGTGCCAGCAGCCCCTCGTTCGGGACAATGATGACCCAGTACTTC; CDR3aa: CASSPSFGTMMTQYF
j_gene: TRBJ2-7; abundance: many; d_gene: TRBD1; v_gene: TRBV23-1; CDR3nt: TGCGCCAGCAGTCATTCCGTCCAGGACAGGGGTCTCTACGAGCAGTACTTC; CDR3aa: CASSHSVQDRGLYEQYF
j_gene: TRBJ2-3; abundance: many; d_gene: .; v_gene: TRBV7-2; CDR3nt: TGTGCCAGCAGCGCCAGATGGGGGGCGAACACAGATACGCAGTATTTT; CDR3aa: CASSARWGANTDTQYF
j_gene: TRBJ2-1; abundance: few; d_gene: TRBD2; v_gene: TRBV2; CDR3nt: TGTGCCAGCAGTGTAGCGGGGGCCTACAATGAGCAGTTCTTC; CDR3aa: CASSVAGAYNEQFF
j_gene: TRBJ2-7; abundance: many; d_gene: .; v_gene: TRBV4-1; CDR3nt: TGCGCCAGCAGCCATAGCAAGACAGTTTACGAGCAGTACTTC; CDR3aa: CASSHSKTVYEQYF
j_gene: TRBJ2-7; abundance: many; d_gene: .; v_gene: TRBV9; CDR3nt: TGTGCCAGCAGCGTAGCGGTCGGCCGCTCCTACGAGCAGTACTTC; CDR3aa: CASSVAVGRSYEQYF
j_gene: TRBJ2-1; abundance: many; d_gene: .; v_gene: TRBV11-2; CDR3nt: TGTGCCAGCAGCTTAGTTCCTAGCAGGAATGAGCAGTTCTTC; CDR3aa: CASSLVPSRNEQFF
j_gene: TRBJ2-5; abundance: few; d_gene: .; v_gene: TRBV5-1; CDR3nt: TGCGCCAGCAGCTTGGCCGGGGGCTGGATTGTGGAGACCCAGTACTTC; CDR3aa: CASSLAGGWIVETQYF
j_gene: TRBJ1-6; abundance: many; d_gene: TRBD1; v_gene: TRBV5-1; CDR3nt: TGCGCCAGCAGAATCACAGGGGATTCACCCCTCCACTTT; CDR3aa: CASRITGDSPLHF
j_gene: TRBJ1-2; abundance: many; d_gene: .; v_gene: TRBV3-1; CDR3nt: TGTGCCAGCAGCCAAGATTCCACATTCTACTATGGCTACACCTTC; CDR3aa: CASSQDSTFYYGYTF
j_gene: TRBJ2-1; abundance: few; d_gene: .; v_gene: TRBV7-9; CDR3nt: TGTGCCAGCAGCTTCAATGAGCAGTTCTTC; CDR3aa: CASSFNEQFF
j_gene: TRBJ2-7; abundance: few; d_gene: TRBD2; v_gene: TRBV27; CDR3nt: TGTGCCAGCAGTTCCGGGACTAGCGGGAACTACGAGCAGTACTTC; CDR3aa: CASSSGTSGNYEQYF
j_gene: TRBJ1-5; abundance: .; d_gene: .; v_gene: TRBV3-1; CDR3nt: TGTGCCAGCAGCCACTCAGGGAGCAATCAGCCCCAGCATTTT; CDR3aa: CASSHSGSNQPQHF
j_gene: TRBJ1-1; abundance: few; d_gene: .; v_gene: TRBV12-3/TRBV12-4; CDR3nt: TGTGCCAGCAGTTTGCAGGGGATGAACACTGAAGCTTTCTTT; CDR3aa: CASSLQGMNTEAFF
j_gene: TRBJ2-3; abundance: many; d_gene: .; v_gene: TRBV10-3; CDR3nt: TGTGCCATCAGTGAGTCTCGGGGACAACGCACAGATACGCAGTATTTT; CDR3aa: CAISESRGQRTDTQYF
j_gene: TRBJ2-5; abundance: many; d_gene: .; v_gene: TRBV5-1; CDR3nt: TGTGCCAGCAGCTTCCAAGAGACCCAGTACTTC; CDR3aa: CASSFQETQYF
j_gene: TRBJ2-7; abundance: .; d_gene: .; v_gene: TRBV2; CDR3nt: TGTGCCAGCAGTCCAGGGATCGAGCAGTACTTC; CDR3aa: CASSPGIEQYF
j_gene: TRBJ2-7; abundance: few; d_gene: .; v_gene: TRBV28; CDR3nt: TGTGCCAGCAGTACGCCAGGGTCCGAGCAGTACTTC; CDR3aa: CASSTPGSEQYF
j_gene: TRBJ2-1; abundance: few; d_gene: TRBD1; v_gene: TRBV28; CDR3nt: TGTGCCAGCAGACCACAGGGGGCTAGGTCCTACAATGAGCAGTTCTTC; CDR3aa: CASRPQGARSYNEQFF
j_gene: TRBJ2-7; abundance: few; d_gene: .; v_gene: TRBV18; CDR3nt: TGTGCCAGCTCACCGGAGTCCTACGAGCAGTACTTC; CDR3aa: CASSPESYEQYF
j_gene: TRBJ1-1; abundance: few; d_gene: .; v_gene: TRBV29-1; CDR3nt: TGCAGCGTTTCGCACCAAGGCCCAACGAACACTGAAGCTTTCTTT; CDR3aa: CSVSHQGPTNTEAFF
j_gene: TRBJ2-3; abundance: many; d_gene: .; v_gene: TRBV29-1; CDR3nt: TGCAGCGTTGACACAGATACGCAGTATTTT; CDR3aa: CSVDTDTQYF
j_gene: TRBJ2-3; abundance: .; d_gene: TRBD2; v_gene: TRBV29-1; CDR3nt: TGCAGCGTTGAACTAGCGGGCCTCACAGATACGCAGTATTTT; CDR3aa: CSVELAGLTDTQYF
j_gene: TRBJ1-5; abundance: .; d_gene: .; v_gene: TRBV10-3; CDR3nt: TGTGCCATCAGTGAGTGGGGGGGGATTGATCAGCCCCAGCATTTT; CDR3aa: CAISEWGGIDQPQHF
j_gene: TRBJ2-4; abundance: many; d_gene: .; v_gene: TRBV11-2; CDR3nt: TGTGCCAGCAGCTTAATCGGGACCAACATTCAGTACTTC; CDR3aa: CASSLIGTNIQYF
j_gene: TRBJ2-2; abundance: many; d_gene: .; v_gene: TRBV25-1; CDR3nt: TGTGCCAGCAGTGAATCAGGCGCGAACACCGGGGAGCTGTTTTTT; CDR3aa: CASSESGANTGELFF
j_gene: TRBJ1-5; abundance: few; d_gene: .; v_gene: TRBV5-6; CDR3nt: TGTGCCAGCAGCCGGGGCGGGAATAGCAATCAGCCCCAGCATTTT; CDR3aa: CASSRGGNSNQPQHF
j_gene: TRBJ2-4; abundance: few; d_gene: TRBD1; v_gene: TRBV28; CDR3nt: TGTGCCAGCAAATGGGACAGGGGGGCCAAAAACATTCAGTACTTC; CDR3aa: CASKWDRGAKNIQYF
j_gene: TRBJ2-7; abundance: many; d_gene: TRBD2; v_gene: TRBV6-5; CDR3nt: TGTGCCAGCAGAGTAGCGGGGCTCTACGAGCAGTACTTC; CDR3aa: CASRVAGLYEQYF
j_gene: TRBJ1-1; abundance: many; d_gene: .; v_gene: TRBV7-9; CDR3nt: TGTGCCAGCAGCTCGCCGGTCGACATGAACACTGAAGCTTTCTTT; CDR3aa: CASSSPVDMNTEAFF
j_gene: TRBJ2-3; abundance: few; d_gene: TRBD2; v_gene: TRBV6-2/TRBV6-3; CDR3nt: TGTGCCAGCAGTCCCCTCCCGGGGGGGCAAGGTACGCAGTATTTT; CDR3aa: CASSPLPGGQGTQYF
j_gene: TRBJ2-7; abundance: .; d_gene: .; v_gene: TRBV29-1; CDR3nt: TGCAGCGTTTTGAGGGGTAGTTACGAGCAGTACTTC; CDR3aa: CSVLRGSYEQYF
j_gene: TRBJ1-1; abundance: many; d_gene: .; v_gene: TRBV28; CDR3nt: TGTGCCCTACTAAGGCCCACAAACACTGAAGCTTTCTTT; CDR3aa: CALLRPTNTEAFF
j_gene: TRBJ2-6; abundance: .; d_gene: TRBD1; v_gene: TRBV19; CDR3nt: TGTGCCAGTAGTGTAACAGGGGATGGGGCCAACGTCCTGACTTTC; CDR3aa: CASSVTGDGANVLTF
j_gene: TRBJ1-1; abundance: few; d_gene: .; v_gene: TRBV5-1; CDR3nt: TGCGCCAGCACCCAGGGGACGGTCAGCACTGAAGCTTTCTTT; CDR3aa: CASTQGTVSTEAFF
j_gene: TRBJ2-2; abundance: many; d_gene: TRBD2; v_gene: TRBV12-3/TRBV12-4; CDR3nt: TGTGCCAGCAGACCTGGACTAGAACTGTGGACCGGGGAGCTGTTTTTT; CDR3aa: CASRPGLELWTGELFF
j_gene: TRBJ1-3; abundance: .; d_gene: .; v_gene: TRBV9; CDR3nt: TGTGCCAGCAGCGGGCCTACCCCTGGAAACACCATATATTTT; CDR3aa: CASSGPTPGNTIYF
j_gene: TRBJ2-1; abundance: many; d_gene: TRBD2; v_gene: TRBV3-1; CDR3nt: TGTGCCAGCAGCCAAGTCAGTGGGGGGGTCATCAATGAGCAGTTCTTC; CDR3aa: CASSQVSGGVINEQFF